This TCR beta chain stems from a study of OX40 agonist ivuxolimab in advanced cancers. This table comes from immunoSEQ multiplex PCR, and its TCRdb copy is limited to in-frame clones, with some not included. The repertoire has around 100,000 clones, approximately 90% of them found once; the top ten carry 0.5% to 0.65%. Germline CDR1 is DFQATT and CDR2 is SNEGSKA (reference sequence). This CDR3 region has 11 residues. Trimming shortened V by 2 bases and J by 8 bases, and 7 bases separated the two germline ends. This receptor was identified in an adult with an advanced solid tumor such as melanoma, head and neck, liver or kidney cancer. Specimen: CD4+ or CD8+ T cells sorted from blood, collected in a trial of the OX40 agonist ivuxolimab. The V and J genes are TRBV20-1 and TRBJ2-1; D uncertain. CDR3 residues: CSARPRDEQFF. Written as DNA, the CDR3 is TGCAGTGCTAGACCCCGGGATGAGCAGTTCTTC.